One sample yielded the 10 T cell receptor beta chains listed below, sequenced in a study of T cell repertoires in cytomegalovirus infection. TCRdb re-analysed the reads in MiXCR, keeping a single row per CDR3 protein. The table lists 450,000 to 600,000 distinct CDR3 sequences, about 11% of them singletons, with 10% in the top ten. Sample: PBMCs. These receptors were collected from a human donor in good health (CMV status not recorded). Some clones in this sample may be carry-over from other donors' samples.

This clonotype was observed many times. The chain employs TRBV5-6 and TRBJ1-6; TRBD1 might be the D (5 bases). The CDR3 covers 16 residues. The V and J ends lost 0 bases and 4 bases respectively, with 11 bases between them. Germline V lookup: CDR1 SGHDT, CDR2 YYEEEE. The CDR3 spells CASSLAGAPYNSPLHF. The CDR3, as DNA: TGTGCCAGCAGCTTGGCCGGGGCACCTTATAATTCACCCCTCCACTTT.

This clonotype came up many times. V gene TRBV28 combines with J gene TRBJ1-6, with TRBD1 matching 7 bases. The ends lost 3 bases at V and 9 bases at J; junction bases unmatched: 14. CDR1 is MDHEN, CDR2 SYDVKM, per germline. The CDR3 has 17 residues. The CDR3 loop is CASSLIVGRGLASPLHF. In nucleotides, the CDR3 is TGTGCCAGCAGTTTGATAGTGGGCAGGGGGTTGGCTTCACCCCTCCACTTT.

This clonotype occurred many times. The V call is TRBV19, the J call TRBJ2-2, with D possibly TRBD1 on 5 matching bases. Germline V gene data show CDR1 as LNHDA and CDR2 as SQIVND (reference sequence). The V end was cut by 5 bases, the J end by 2 bases, with 9 bases between. CDR3 length: 14 residues. The CDR3 bases are TGTGCCAGTAGTCGGACAAGAAACACCGGGGAGCTGTTTTTT. This encodes CASSRTRNTGELFF.

This clonotype was counted many times. The genes are TRBV7-9 and TRBJ2-3; D unclear. CDR3 length: 13 amino acids. Trimming cost V 3 bases and J 4 bases, with 8 bases left between them. Germline assignment: CDR1 SEHNR and CDR2 FQNEAQ (reference sequence). Here the CDR3 reads CASSFSMADTQYF. CDR3 sequence (DNA): TGTGCCAGCAGCTTTTCGATGGCAGATACGCAGTATTTT.

The V and J genes are TRBV20-1 and TRBJ1-2; D is uncertain. The CDR3 covers 15 residues. Trimming shortened V by 4 bases and J by 6 bases, and 21 bases separated the two germline ends. Looked up from germline, CDR1 is DFQATT and CDR2 is SNEGSKA (reference sequence). This CDR3 is CSANTAETVLDGYTF. The DNA of the CDR3 is TGCAGTGCTAACACAGCGGAAACAGTATTAGATGGCTACACCTTC.

This rearrangement joins TRBV19 to TRBJ1-1; unclear D gene. Germline CDR1 and CDR2: LNHDA and SQIVND (reference sequence). The length of the CDR3 is 15 residues. V was clipped by 8 bases and J by 2 bases, with 18 bases between them. For the CDR3, the DNA is TGTGCCAGTTCGCTTGCGGGGATGGCAAACACTGAAGCTTTCTTT. Translated, it gives CASSLAGMANTEAFF.

This clonotype has at least ten counts. V gene TRBV20-1 combines with J gene TRBJ2-3, with D possibly matching TRBD2 (6 bases). CDR3 length: 15 residues. The V and J ends lost 0 bases and 5 bases respectively, with 15 bases between them. From germline, CDR1 is DFQATT and CDR2 SNEGSKA (reference sequence). The CDR3 coding sequence is TGCAGTGCTAGAGATATGCGTAGCGGATTAGATACGCAGTATTTT. Protein sequence: CSARDMRSGLDTQYF.

The V call is TRBV29-1, the J call TRBJ2-7, with TRBD1 matching 7 bases. The J segment lost 2 bases and the V segment lost 7 bases, leaving 5 bases of the junction unmatched. Germline V gene sequence: CDR1 SQVTM, CDR2 ANQGSEA. The CDR3 contains 12 residues. CDR3 loop: CSARDSPYEQYF. The CDR3 DNA reads as TGCAGCGCCCGGGACAGCCCCTACGAGCAGTACTTC.

This clonotype was detected ten times or more. The chain links TRBV6-6 to TRBJ1-2; TRBD1 matches at 8 bases. The CDR3 is made up of 14 amino acids. After removal of 7 bases from V and 8 bases from J, the junction contained 12 bases not matched to a gene. Germline CDR1 reads MNHNY; CDR2 reads SVGAGI (reference sequence). In nucleotides, the CDR3 is TGTGCCAGCACCCCTATCCGGACAGGGCAAGGCTACACCTTC. It translates to CASTPIRTGQGYTF.

This clonotype was counted only a few times. J is TRBJ1-1 and V is TRBV4-1; D uncertain. Germline assignment: CDR1 MGHRA and CDR2 YSYEKL. The CDR3 is 13 amino acids. V lost 4 bases, J lost 5 bases, and 11 bases lay in between. The chain's CDR3 is CASSRVKGTEAFF. CDR3 in DNA: TGCGCCAGCAGCCGAGTCAAGGGAACTGAAGCTTTCTTT.